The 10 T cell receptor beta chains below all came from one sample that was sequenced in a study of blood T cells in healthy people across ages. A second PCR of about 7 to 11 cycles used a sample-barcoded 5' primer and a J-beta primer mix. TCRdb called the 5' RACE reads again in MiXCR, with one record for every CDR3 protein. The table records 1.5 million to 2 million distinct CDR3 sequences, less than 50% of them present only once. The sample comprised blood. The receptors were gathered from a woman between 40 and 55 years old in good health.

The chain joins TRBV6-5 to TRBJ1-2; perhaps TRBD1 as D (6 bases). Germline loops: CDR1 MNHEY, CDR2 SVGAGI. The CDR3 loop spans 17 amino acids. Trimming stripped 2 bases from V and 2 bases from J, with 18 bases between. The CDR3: CASSYMDSRNVNYGYTF. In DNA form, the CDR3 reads TGTGCCAGCAGTTACATGGACAGCAGAAACGTGAACTATGGCTACACCTTC.

CDR3 DNA: TGTGCCAGCACCGGAAGGGCAGGGCGGAATGAGCAGTACTTC. Its translation: CASTGRAGRNEQYF. The V gene is TRBV7-2, the J gene TRBJ2-5; perhaps TRBD1 as D (5 bases). The CDR3 spans 14 residues. Trimming stripped 7 bases from V and 11 bases from J, with 23 bases between. Germline CDR1 and CDR2: SGHTA and FQGNSA.

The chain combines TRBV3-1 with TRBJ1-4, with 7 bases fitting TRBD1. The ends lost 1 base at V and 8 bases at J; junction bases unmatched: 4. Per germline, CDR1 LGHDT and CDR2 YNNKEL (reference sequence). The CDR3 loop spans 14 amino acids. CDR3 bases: TGTGCCAGCAGCCAAGGTGGGGACAGAGAAAAACTGTTTTTT. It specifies CASSQGGDREKLFF.

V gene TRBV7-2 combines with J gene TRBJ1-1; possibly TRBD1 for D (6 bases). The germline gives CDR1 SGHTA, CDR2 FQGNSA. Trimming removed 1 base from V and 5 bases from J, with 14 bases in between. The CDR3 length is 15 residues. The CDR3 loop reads CASSLVRGAQTEAFF. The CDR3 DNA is TGTGCCAGCAGCTTAGTTAGGGGGGCGCAGACTGAAGCTTTCTTT.

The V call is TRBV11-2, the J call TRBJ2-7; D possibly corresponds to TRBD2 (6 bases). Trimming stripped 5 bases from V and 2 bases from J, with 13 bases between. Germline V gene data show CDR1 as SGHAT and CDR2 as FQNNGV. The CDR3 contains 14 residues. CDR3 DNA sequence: TGTGCCAGCAGCGTTGGAGGGGATGCCTACGAGCAGTACTTC. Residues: CASSVGGDAYEQYF.

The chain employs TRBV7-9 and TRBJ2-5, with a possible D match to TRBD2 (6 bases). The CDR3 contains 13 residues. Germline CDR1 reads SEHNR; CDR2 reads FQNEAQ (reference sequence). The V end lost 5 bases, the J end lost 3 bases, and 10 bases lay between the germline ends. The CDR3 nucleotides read TGTGCCAGCAGCGGGACTTTGGAAGAGACCCAGTACTTC. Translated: CASSGTLEETQYF.

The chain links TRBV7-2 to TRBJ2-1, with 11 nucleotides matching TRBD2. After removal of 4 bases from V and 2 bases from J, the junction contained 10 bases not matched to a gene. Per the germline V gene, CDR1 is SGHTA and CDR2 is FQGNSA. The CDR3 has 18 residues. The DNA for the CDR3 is TGTGCCAGCAGCTCGCAGGCACTAGCGGGGGCAGCCTACAATGAGCAGTTCTTC. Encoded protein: CASSSQALAGAAYNEQFF.

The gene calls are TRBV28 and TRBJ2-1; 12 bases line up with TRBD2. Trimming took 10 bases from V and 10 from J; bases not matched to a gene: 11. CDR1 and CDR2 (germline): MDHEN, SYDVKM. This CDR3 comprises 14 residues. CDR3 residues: CAITGTSGRGEQFF. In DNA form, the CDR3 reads TGTGCCATTACCGGGACTAGCGGGCGTGGGGAGCAGTTCTTC.

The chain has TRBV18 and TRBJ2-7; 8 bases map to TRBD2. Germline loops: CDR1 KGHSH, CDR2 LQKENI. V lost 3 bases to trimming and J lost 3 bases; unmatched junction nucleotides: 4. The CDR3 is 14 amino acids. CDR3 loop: CASSPASGYYEQYF. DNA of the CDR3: TGTGCCAGCTCACCGGCTAGCGGGTACTACGAGCAGTACTTC. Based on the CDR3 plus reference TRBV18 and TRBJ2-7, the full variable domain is NAGVMQNPRHLVRRRGQEARLRCSPMKGHSHVYWYRQLPEEGLKFMVYLQKENIIDESGMPKERFSAEFPKEGPSILRIQQVVRGDSAAYFCASSPASGYYEQYFGPGTRLTVT.

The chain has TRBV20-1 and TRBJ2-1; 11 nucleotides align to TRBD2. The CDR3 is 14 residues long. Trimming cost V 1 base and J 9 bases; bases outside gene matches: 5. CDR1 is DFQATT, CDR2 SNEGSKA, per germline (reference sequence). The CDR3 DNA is TGCAGTGCTAGAGGTAGCGGGGGGGCCGGTGAGCAGTTCTTC. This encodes CSARGSGGAGEQFF.